The clone carrying this T cell receptor beta chain was observed once. Its antigen is not identified. CDR1 and CDR2 (germline): ENHRY, SYGVKD. This CDR3 spans 15 amino acids. Trimming cost V 6 bases and J 0 bases; bases outside gene matches: 7. The data belong to a study of cytomegalovirus exposure and HLA in healthy donors. Study observations and caveats: Some TCR beta chains (roughly 160 of them) were listed as cytomegalovirus-associated. Reportedly, HLA-A and HLA-B alleles of most subjects were accurately predicted from TCR beta. Earlier analysis found most TCR beta V segments productive about 87% or about 30% of the time.

A multiplex PCR was run with 60 Vbeta primers and 13 Jbeta primers. The table came from immunoSEQ multiplex PCR; TCRdb's copy has only in-frame clones and leaves some out. The table records under 150,000 clones, around nine tenths of them present only once. The sample comprised PBMCs. This chain connects TRBV10-3 to TRBJ2-7, with 8 bases identical to TRBD1. This TCR derives from a woman aged 25 to 39 in good health and CMV-seronegative. CDR3 amino acids: CAISGDRFLSYEQYF. The CDR3 nucleotides read TGTGCCATCAGCGGGGACAGGTTCCTCTCCTACGAGCAGTACTTC.